Listed below are T cell receptor beta chains from one sample, sequenced in a study of identical twins. MiXCR, applied by TCRdb to the 5' RACE reads, yields one record per CDR3 protein. Altogether 540,000 or so distinct CDR3 sequences are present, around 24% being singletons, with the ten largest covering around 0.48%. These data also featured in a second study, about yellow fever vaccine responses in identical twins.

Sequenced: CD4+ T cells sorted from blood. The receptors shown here come from a woman younger than 30 in good health. CDR3s include the opening cysteine and the closing phenylalanine or tryptophan. The order of the fields is V gene, J gene, CDR3 protein.

TRBV2	TRBJ2-2	CASSSPGLGTLGELFF
TRBV20-1	TRBJ2-3	CSARTGTSWSDTQYF
TRBV6-6	TRBJ2-7	CASGRQAAEQYF
TRBV7-8	TRBJ1-6	CASSSESGRPLHF
TRBV20-1	TRBJ2-1	CSASRVEQFF
TRBV4-2	TRBJ2-5	CASSQEGQHGETQYF
TRBV20-1	TRBJ2-1	CSASPGGRPYNEQFF
TRBV5-1	TRBJ1-1	CASSTGQVSGTEAFF
TRBV20-1	TRBJ2-5	CSAPKQGAQETQYF
TRBV6-5	TRBJ2-5	CASSYLSGGQETQYF
TRBV12-3/TRBV12-4	TRBJ2-4	CASSLAWTVAKNIQYF
TRBV6-1	TRBJ2-1	CASSRVRTNAGEWSDEQFF
TRBV5-1	TRBJ2-3	CASSRTSTTTAAGTQYF
TRBV12-5	TRBJ2-3	CASGTGLAADTQYF
TRBV20-1	TRBJ2-4	CSASRGGVGNIQYF
TRBV20-1	TRBJ2-4	CSAIQTKNIQYF
TRBV7-9	TRBJ1-1	CASSSPGQGDTEAFF
TRBV12-3/TRBV12-4	TRBJ2-4	CASSLVTRGKNIQYF
TRBV12-3/TRBV12-4	TRBJ2-1	CASSLKRDEQFF
TRBV20-1	TRBJ2-7	CSALLAGGKTYEQYF
TRBV2	TRBJ2-1	CASSINYNEQFF
TRBV2	TRBJ2-2	CASSEARGQGDTGELFF
TRBV10-3	TRBJ2-3	CAISDPGIEDTDTQYF
TRBV12-3/TRBV12-4	TRBJ2-7	CASSFGNPVGYEQYF
TRBV12-3/TRBV12-4	TRBJ1-6	CASSLDERNSPLHF
TRBV20-1	TRBJ2-5	CSAERTSKETQYF
TRBV4-2	TRBJ1-2	CASSQGLGENGYTF
TRBV4-1	TRBJ2-1	CASSQAGVDEQFF
TRBV11-2	TRBJ2-5	CASSLAGQARSETQYF
TRBV28	TRBJ1-6	CASTWRSSYNSPLHF
TRBV20-1	TRBJ1-6	CSAQTQVNSPLHF
TRBV6-1	TRBJ2-6	CASSRPGTEGSGANVLTF
TRBV11-3	TRBJ2-7	CASSSHSGTYEQYF